This T cell receptor beta chain was recorded in a study of early T cells in non-severe SARS-CoV-2 infection. Study-level results: The matching step, a VDJdb search, favored anti-spike CD8 responses and missed private and CD4 specificities.

This clonotype was detected ten times or more. Its antigen remains unidentified. cDNA molecules, individually, were tagged with unique molecular identifiers. Each CDR3 protein gets one entry after TCRdb re-called the 5' RACE reads with MiXCR. The table lists roughly 28,000 distinct CDR3 sequences, about 4% of them singletons. This CDR3 contains 15 residues. The V gene lost 0 bases and the J gene lost 7 bases, with 12 bases spanning the gap. Germline assignment: CDR1 LGHNA and CDR2 YSLEER. Sequencing was done on a sample of whole blood. The gene calls are TRBV4-3 and TRBJ1-4; D is ambiguous. This clonotype originated in an adult who was a healthcare worker with PCR-confirmed SARS-CoV-2 infection or an uninfected control (not recorded which). The CDR3, as DNA: TGCGCCAGCAGCCAAGATAGCAGCACCTCTGAAAAACTGTTTTTT. Protein: CASSQDSSTSEKLFF.